Listed here are 3 T cell receptor beta chains from one sample, sequenced in a study of T cell responses to AZD1222 COVID-19 vaccine. Using immunoSEQ multiplex PCR, the repertoire was profiled, and TCRdb retains in-frame clones only, with some absent. The sample shows 120,000 to 150,000 clones, approximately 90% of them seen only once. The sequences come from peripheral blood, collected 28 days after the second AZD1222 dose. These receptor sequences come from an adult who received the AZD1222 COVID-19 vaccine.

The chain couples TRBV10-3 to TRBJ2-1, with 10 bases identical to TRBD2. Germline V lookup: CDR1 ENHRY, CDR2 SYGVKD. This CDR3 has 18 amino acids. Trimming took 6 bases from V and 5 from J; bases not matched to a gene: 16. The CDR3: CAISRRTSGDKGNNEQFF. In nucleotides, the CDR3 is TGTGCCATCAGCCGACGGACTAGCGGAGATAAGGGGAACAATGAGCAGTTCTTC.

CDR3 DNA: TGTGCCAGCAGTGTAAGCACAACCAATCAGCCCCAGCATTTT. It yields the protein CASSVSTTNQPQHF. This chain joins TRBV2 and TRBJ1-5; D call uncertain. CDR1 and CDR2 from the germline V gene are SNHLY and FYNNEI. The CDR3 is made up of 14 amino acids. Trimming left V 4 bases short and J 3 bases short, with 10 bases between. Full variable domain (missing parts from reference TRBV2 and TRBJ1-5): EPEVTQTPSHQVTQMGQEVILRCVPISNHLYFYWYRQILGQKVEFLVSFYNNEISEKSEIFDDQFSVERPDGSNFTLKIRSTKLEDSAMYFCASSVSTTNQPQHFGDGTRLSIL.

The chain uses TRBV6-1 and TRBJ1-2; no clear D. The CDR3 is 16 amino acids. Trimming shortened V by 4 bases and J by 7 bases, and 22 bases separated the two germline ends. Germline V gene data show CDR1 as MNHNS and CDR2 as SASEGT. CDR3 amino acids: CASSAQDGPNVGGYTF. CDR3 bases: TGTGCCAGCAGTGCCCAGGACGGCCCGAATGTAGGTGGCTACACCTTC.